This is a list of T cell receptor beta chains from one sample in a study of regulatory T cells in long-lasting Graves disease. In TCRdb, the multiplex PCR reads were re-called with MiXCR into one record per CDR3 protein. The sample carries approximately 380,000 distinct CDR3 sequences, about 20% recorded once. This material consisted of peripheral blood mononuclear cells (PBMCs), taken when the disease was refractory, from a patient treated with antithyroid drugs. The source is a female donor with Graves disease. Each CDR3 is given with its conserved first and last residue. A D gene is named only where the DNA matches it firmly.

J gene | V gene | D gene | CDR3 protein
TRBJ2-2 | TRBV7-3 | - | CASSRGTSNTGELFF
TRBJ1-1 | TRBV27 | - | CASSLGFLNTEAFF
TRBJ2-5 | TRBV13 | - | CASSPDEETQYF
TRBJ2-2 | TRBV6-1 | TRBD1 | CASRHPSGTGGPGELFF
TRBJ1-2 | TRBV5-1 | - | CASSGPGRYGYTF
TRBJ1-4 | TRBV2 | - | CASRIGEKLFF
TRBJ2-7 | TRBV12-3/TRBV12-4 | - | CASSSSGGQITTYEQYF
TRBJ2-7 | TRBV12-5 | - | CASGRSAVSSYEQYF
TRBJ1-2 | TRBV14 | - | CASSPIDLIYGYTF
TRBJ1-2 | TRBV27 | - | CASSVGGGNYGYTF
TRBJ1-5 | TRBV2 | - | CASSTQGSDQPQHF
TRBJ2-1 | TRBV10-3 | TRBD2 | CAISLTSGGNNEQFF
TRBJ1-2 | TRBV7-2 | - | CASSLPQGWYYGYTF
TRBJ2-7 | TRBV11-2 | TRBD1 | CASSLLTGPPYEQYF
TRBJ1-4 | TRBV27 | - | CASSLSGREKLFF
TRBJ1-6 | TRBV4-2 | - | CASSQPTGLSSPLHF